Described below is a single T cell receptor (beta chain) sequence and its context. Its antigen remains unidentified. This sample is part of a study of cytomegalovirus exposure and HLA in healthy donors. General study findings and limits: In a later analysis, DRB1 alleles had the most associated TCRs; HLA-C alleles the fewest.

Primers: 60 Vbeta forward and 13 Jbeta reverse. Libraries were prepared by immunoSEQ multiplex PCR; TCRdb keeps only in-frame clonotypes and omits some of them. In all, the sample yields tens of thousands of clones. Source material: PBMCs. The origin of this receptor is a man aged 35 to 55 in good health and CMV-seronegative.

The CDR3 DNA sequence: TGCAGCGTTGAAACCGGGACTAGCGGAGAGGAGCAGTTCTTC. Translation gives CSVETGTSGEEQFF. This chain links TRBV29-1 with TRBJ2-1; 11 nucleotides align to TRBD2. This CDR3 contains 14 residues. CDR1 is SQVTM and CDR2 is ANQGSEA in the germline V gene. The V segment lost 2 bases and the J segment 10 bases; nucleotides outside the gene matches: 7.